The 17 T cell receptor beta chains below come from one sample, sequenced in a study of T cells expressing NK-cell markers. TCRdb reanalyzed the 5' RACE reads and collapses them to one entry per CDR3 protein, without DNA. This listing includes fewer than 550,000 distinct CDR3 sequences. The material sequenced was blood T cells: a sorted CD56 or NKG2C T cell subset, CD4+ or CD8+ T cells, or bulk PBMC T cells (not recorded which). The source of these receptors is a woman in her fifties or sixties in good health.

This chain's CDR3 is CASSEVGTTAGELFF. The V gene is TRBV2, the J gene TRBJ2-2; TCRdb lists TRBD1, though no DNA is available to test this call. CDR1 and CDR2 (germline): SNHLY, FYNNEI. The CDR3 consists of 15 residues.

The V gene is TRBV20-1, the J gene TRBJ2-7; the TCRdb call, TRBD1, lacks DNA for checking. CDR1 is DFQATT, CDR2 SNEGSKA, per germline (reference sequence). This CDR3 spans 12 amino acids. CDR3: CSARGDSYEQYF.

The gene calls are TRBV29-1 and TRBJ1-2. Germline-derived CDR1 and CDR2 are SQVTM and ANQGSEA. The CDR3 has 12 residues. Here the CDR3 reads CSVDWGGGGYTF.

The rearrangement uses TRBV29-1 and TRBJ1-4; TCRdb reports TRBD1, a call that lacks DNA to check it against. Germline V lookup: CDR1 SQVTM, CDR2 ANQGSEA. This CDR3 has 12 amino acids. CDR3 sequence: CSVRWGPEKLFF.

J is TRBJ2-1 and V is TRBV29-1; TCRdb designates TRBD2, a call that cannot be tested without DNA. CDR1 and CDR2 from the germline V gene are SQVTM and ANQGSEA. This CDR3 has 15 amino acids. The CDR3 sequence: CSVRGLAGALGEQFF.

This chain uses TRBV20-1 with TRBJ1-1. Germline CDR1 reads DFQATT; CDR2 reads SNEGSKA (reference sequence). There are 13 residues in the CDR3. CDR3 protein: CSAFDPKITEAFF.

The J gene is TRBJ2-5, the V gene TRBV18; checking the TCRdb D call of TRBD1 is not possible without DNA. Germline CDR1 KGHSH, CDR2 LQKENI. The CDR3 loop spans 16 amino acids. The chain's CDR3 is CASSPRVGGAGETQYF.

The CDR3 loop reads CASSSQTGLGRFNEQFF. The rearrangement joins TRBV9 to TRBJ2-1; there is no DNA to check the TCRdb D call of TRBD2. Germline V gives CDR1 SGDLS, CDR2 YYNGEE. CDR3 length equals 17 residues.

The J gene is TRBJ2-1, the V gene TRBV3-1. This CDR3 spans 17 amino acids. Germline V CDR1 and CDR2: LGHDT, YNNKEL (reference sequence). This chain's CDR3 is CASSQGLHNLPYNEQFF.

This sequence joins TRBV7-9 and TRBJ1-1. The CDR3 covers 15 residues. CDR1 is SEHNR and CDR2 is FQNEAQ in the germline V gene (reference sequence). The CDR3: CASSLVAGMGTEAFF.

The V call is TRBV12-3 or TRBV12-4, the J call TRBJ2-7; TCRdb's D gene call, TRBD1, goes unchecked for lack of DNA. This CDR3 has 15 amino acids. CDR3 amino acids: CASSLAPGRDYEQYF.

This rearrangement joins TRBV21-1 to TRBJ1-1. TRBV21-1 is assigned pseudogene status. The CDR3 is 15 residues long. The CDR3 loop reads CASSPLRGGGTEAFF.

This chain links TRBV27 with TRBJ2-1; with no DNA, the TCRdb D assignment of TRBD2 cannot be verified. The CDR3 is 16 amino acids. Germline V gene data show CDR1 as MNHEY and CDR2 as SMNVEV (reference sequence). CDR3 sequence: CASSLSGLAGQSEQFF.

This chain connects TRBV24-1 to TRBJ2-1; TCRdb outputs TRBD2, but without DNA this stays unchecked. Germline V CDR1 and CDR2: KGHDR, SFDVKD. The CDR3 contains 15 residues. The CDR3 here is CATSGTSGFRNEQFF.

J is TRBJ2-1 and V is TRBV7-9; without DNA, the TCRdb call of TRBD1 cannot be checked. CDR3 length: 15 amino acids. From germline, CDR1 is SEHNR and CDR2 FQNEAQ (reference sequence). CDR3 sequence: CASSRTGVAHNEQFF.

CDR3: CSVIGFRGSYEQYF. The chain recombines TRBV29-1 with TRBJ2-7. Per germline, CDR1 SQVTM and CDR2 ANQGSEA. The CDR3 sequence is 14 residues long.

This chain uses TRBV6-1 with TRBJ1-1; with no DNA, the TCRdb D assignment of TRBD1 cannot be verified. The CDR3 length is 14 residues. Germline V CDR1 and CDR2: MNHNS, SASEGT. The CDR3 is CASTEGGSNTEAFF.